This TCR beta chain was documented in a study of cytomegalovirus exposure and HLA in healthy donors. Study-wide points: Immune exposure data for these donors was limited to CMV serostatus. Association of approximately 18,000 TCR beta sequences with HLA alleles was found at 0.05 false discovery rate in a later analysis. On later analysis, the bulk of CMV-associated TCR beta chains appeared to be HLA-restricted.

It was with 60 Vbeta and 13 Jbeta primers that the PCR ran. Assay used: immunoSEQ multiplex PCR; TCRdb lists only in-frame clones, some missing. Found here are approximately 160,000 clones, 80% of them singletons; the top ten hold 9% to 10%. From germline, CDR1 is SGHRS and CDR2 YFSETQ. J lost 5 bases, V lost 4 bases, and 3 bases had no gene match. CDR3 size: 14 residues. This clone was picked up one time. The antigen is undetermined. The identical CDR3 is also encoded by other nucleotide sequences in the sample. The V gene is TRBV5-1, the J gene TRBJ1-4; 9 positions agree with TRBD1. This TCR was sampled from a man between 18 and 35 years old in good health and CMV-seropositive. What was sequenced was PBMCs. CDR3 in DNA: TGCGCCAGCAGCCCGGGACAGGGAAATGAAAAACTGTTTTTT. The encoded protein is CASSPGQGNEKLFF. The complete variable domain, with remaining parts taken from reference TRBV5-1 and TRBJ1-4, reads KAGVTQTPRYLIKTRGQQVTLSCSPISGHRSVSWYQQTPGQGLQFLFEYFSETQRNKGNFPGRFSGRQFSNSRSEMNVSTLELGDSALYLCASSPGQGNEKLFFGSGTQLSVL.